This T cell receptor beta chain appears in the sequencing data of a study of OX40 agonist ivuxolimab in advanced cancers. On the study more broadly: Dose-escalation patients had hepatocellular carcinoma, melanoma, renal cell or head and neck cancer.

The protocol was immunoSEQ multiplex PCR, while the TCRdb copy is restricted to in-frame clones and leaves out a portion. Of more than 80,000 clones in the sample, roughly nine tenths were seen once. This clone was picked up one time. This sample comprised CD4+ or CD8+ T cells sorted from blood, obtained in a trial of the OX40 agonist ivuxolimab. This receptor was taken from an adult with an advanced solid tumor such as melanoma, head and neck, liver or kidney cancer.

The CDR3 DNA sequence: TGTGCCAGCAGTTTTCGAGGGGCAGCTTTCTTT. This codes for CASSFRGAAFF. The chain is built from TRBV27 and TRBJ1-1; TRBD1 is a possible D gene (5 bases). V was pared by 3 bases and J by 10 bases, with 9 bases between. The germline V gene has CDR1 MNHEY and CDR2 SMNVEV (reference sequence). CDR3 length: 11 amino acids.